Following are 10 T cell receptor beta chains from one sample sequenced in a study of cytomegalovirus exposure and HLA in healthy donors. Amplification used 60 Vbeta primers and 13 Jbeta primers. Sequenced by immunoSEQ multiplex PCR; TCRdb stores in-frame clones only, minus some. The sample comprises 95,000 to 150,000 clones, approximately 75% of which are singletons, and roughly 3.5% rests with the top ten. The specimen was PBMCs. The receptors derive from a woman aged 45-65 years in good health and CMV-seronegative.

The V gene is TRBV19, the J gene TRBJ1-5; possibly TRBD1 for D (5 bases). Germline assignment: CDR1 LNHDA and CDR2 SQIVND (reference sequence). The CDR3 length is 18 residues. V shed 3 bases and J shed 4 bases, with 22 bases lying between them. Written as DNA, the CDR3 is TGTGCCAGTAGTATCCCAAGATATGTTGGGGGGGAAAATCAGCCCCAGCATTTT. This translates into CASSIPRYVGGENQPQHF.

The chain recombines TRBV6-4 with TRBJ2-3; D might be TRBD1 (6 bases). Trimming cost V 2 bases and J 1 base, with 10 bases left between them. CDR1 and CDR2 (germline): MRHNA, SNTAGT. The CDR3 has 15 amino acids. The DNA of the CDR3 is TGTGCCAGCAGTGACGGGGGCGGGCGCACAGATACGCAGTATTTT. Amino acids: CASSDGGGRTDTQYF.

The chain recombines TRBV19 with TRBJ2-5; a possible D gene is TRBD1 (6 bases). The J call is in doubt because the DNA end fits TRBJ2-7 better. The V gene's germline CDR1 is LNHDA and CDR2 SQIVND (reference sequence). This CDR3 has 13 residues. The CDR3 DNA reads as TGTGCCAGTAGTCAGAGGGACACCTACGAGCAGTACTTC. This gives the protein CASSQRDTYEQYF.

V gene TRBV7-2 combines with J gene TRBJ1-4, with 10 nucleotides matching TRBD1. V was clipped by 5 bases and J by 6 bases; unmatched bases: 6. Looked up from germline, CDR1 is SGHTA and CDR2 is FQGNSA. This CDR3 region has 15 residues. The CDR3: CASSASGTGDEKLFF. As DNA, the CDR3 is TGTGCCAGCAGCGCATCCGGGACAGGGGATGAAAAACTGTTTTTT.

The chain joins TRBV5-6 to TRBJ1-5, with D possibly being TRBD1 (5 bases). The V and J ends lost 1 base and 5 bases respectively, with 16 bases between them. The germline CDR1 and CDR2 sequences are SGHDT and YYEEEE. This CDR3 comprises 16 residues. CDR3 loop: CASSLFRDLKDQPQHF. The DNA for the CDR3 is TGTGCCAGCAGCTTGTTCAGGGATCTAAAGGATCAGCCCCAGCATTTT.

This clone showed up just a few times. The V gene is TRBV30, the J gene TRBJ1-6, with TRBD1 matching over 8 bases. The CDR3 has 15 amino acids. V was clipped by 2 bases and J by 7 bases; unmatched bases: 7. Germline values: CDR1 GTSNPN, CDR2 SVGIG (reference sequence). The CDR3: CAWSPPDRGNSPLHF. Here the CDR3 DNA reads TGTGCCTGGAGTCCCCCCGACAGGGGCAATTCACCCCTCCACTTT. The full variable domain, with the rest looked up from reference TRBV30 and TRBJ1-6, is SQTIHQWPATLVQPVGSPLSLECTVEGTSNPNLYWYRQAAGRGLQLLFYSVGIGQISSEVPQNLSASRPQDRQFILSSKKLLLSDSGFYLCAWSPPDRGNSPLHFGNGTRLTVT.

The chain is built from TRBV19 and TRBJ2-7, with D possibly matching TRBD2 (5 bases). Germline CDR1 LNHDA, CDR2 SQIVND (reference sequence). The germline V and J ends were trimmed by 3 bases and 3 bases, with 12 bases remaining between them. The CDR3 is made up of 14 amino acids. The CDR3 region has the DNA TGTGCCAGTAGTATGACTACTTTCCTCTACGAGCAGTACTTC. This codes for CASSMTTFLYEQYF.

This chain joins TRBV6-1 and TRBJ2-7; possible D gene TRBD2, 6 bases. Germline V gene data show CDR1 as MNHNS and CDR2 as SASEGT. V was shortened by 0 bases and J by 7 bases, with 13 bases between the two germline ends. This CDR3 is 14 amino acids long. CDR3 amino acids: CASSEAPGRWEQYF. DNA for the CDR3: TGTGCCAGCAGTGAAGCGCCAGGGAGGTGGGAGCAGTACTTC.

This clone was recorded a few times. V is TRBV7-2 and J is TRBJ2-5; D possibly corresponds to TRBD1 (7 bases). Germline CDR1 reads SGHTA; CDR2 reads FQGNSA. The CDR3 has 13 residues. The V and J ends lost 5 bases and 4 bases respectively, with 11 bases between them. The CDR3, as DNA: TGTGCCAGCAGCCGGGGGACAGCAGAGACCCAGTACTTC. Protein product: CASSRGTAETQYF.

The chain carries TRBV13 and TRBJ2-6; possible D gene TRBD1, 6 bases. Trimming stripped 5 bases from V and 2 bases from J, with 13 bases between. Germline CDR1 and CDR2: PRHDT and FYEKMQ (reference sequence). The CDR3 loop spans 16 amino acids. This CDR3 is CASSATGPAGANVLTF. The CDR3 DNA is TGTGCCAGCAGCGCGACAGGACCGGCTGGGGCCAACGTCCTGACTTTC.